This T cell receptor (beta chain) is from a study of blood T cell repertoires in COVID-19. Study details: Material from acute and convalescent COVID-19 was sourced from the United States, Italy and Spain. PBMCs, B-cell-depleted T cells, or T cells provided the cDNA or gDNA that made up the material.

The CDR3 totals 15 residues. Germline V gene data show CDR1 as SGHRS and CDR2 as YFSETQ. The ends lost 5 bases at V and 4 bases at J; junction bases unmatched: 11. In the source study's methods: Scientists estimated how many nucleated cells there were by amplifying reference gene primers. Clones were read by immunoSEQ multiplex PCR, and TCRdb kept only the in-frame ones, dropping some. The DNA gave D and trimming, while V, J and clone size come from that table. The profile shows about 140,000 clones, about nine tenths of them singletons. The rearrangement links TRBV5-1 to TRBJ1-2; 7 positions agree with TRBD1. Sequenced sample: peripheral blood. The TCR originated in a human donor with COVID-19, enrolled during active disease. The donor label of this sample is uncertain. The CDR3 region has the DNA TGCGCCAGCAGTCCCACTGGACAGGTCGGCTATGGCTACACCTTC. It translates to CASSPTGQVGYGYTF.